The 21 T cell receptor beta chains below were found in one sample sequenced in a study of blood T cell repertoires in COVID-19. TCRdb keeps only in-frame clones here, not all; method: immunoSEQ multiplex PCR. The table shows some 150,000 clones, with roughly nine tenths occurring only once. The sample was peripheral blood. All receptors derive from a woman in her fifties or sixties with active COVID-19.

V and J are TRBV21-1 and TRBJ2-5; the table gives TRBD2 as D, unverified against the DNA. TRBV21-1 is tagged as a pseudogene. The CDR3 loop spans 15 amino acids. CDR3 nucleotide sequence: TGTGCCAGCAGCAAAGAACGGGGAATCCAAGAGACCCAGTACTTC. Its translation is CASSKERGIQETQYF.

The rearrangement links TRBV5-8 to TRBJ1-6, with D possibly matching TRBD1 (5 bases). Deletions cut 2 bases from V and 9 bases from J, with 15 bases between. Germline V gene sequence: CDR1 SGHTS, CDR2 YDEGEE. This CDR3 contains 15 residues. The CDR3 is CASSFRGTEGSPLHF. CDR3 DNA: TGTGCCAGCAGCTTTCGGGGGACCGAGGGTTCACCCCTCCACTTT.

The chain couples TRBV6-5 to TRBJ2-4, with D perhaps matching TRBD2 (7 bases). Germline CDR1 MNHEY, CDR2 SVGAGI. This CDR3 spans 15 amino acids. Trimming left V 10 bases short and J 1 base short, with 17 bases between. This CDR3 is CAIQVRGQAKNIQYF. For the CDR3, the DNA is TGTGCCATCCAAGTGCGGGGGCAGGCCAAAAACATTCAGTACTTC.

This chain connects TRBV3-1 (or the pseudogene TRBV3-2) to TRBJ2-7; 8 bases are a match to TRBD2. CDR1 and CDR2 from the germline V gene are LGHDT and YNNKEL (reference sequence). The length of the CDR3 is 17 residues. The trim removed 0 bases at V and 2 bases at J, leaving 9 bases unmatched. CDR3 in DNA: TGTGCCAGCAGCCAAGATGCGACCGGGACTAGTGCCTACGAGCAGTACTTC. Translation: CASSQDATGTSAYEQYF.

The chain recombines TRBV6-2 or TRBV6-3 with TRBJ1-4; no firm D call. V dropped 7 bases and J dropped 11 bases, with 17 bases sitting between them. This CDR3 contains 13 residues. CDR1 MNHEY and CDR2 SVGEGT come from the germline V gene. CDR3 coding DNA: TGTGCCAGCAACCCGGGGTTGACGGGGAAACTGTTTTTT. It encodes CASNPGLTGKLFF.

The CDR3 DNA reads TGTGCCATTGGACAGGGTACCTCCTACGAGCAGTACTTC. This encodes CAIGQGTSYEQYF. The chain links TRBV10-3 to TRBJ2-7, with 8 bases that match TRBD1. Per germline, CDR1 ENHRY and CDR2 SYGVKD. The ends lost 9 bases at V and 0 bases at J; junction bases unmatched: 4. This CDR3 spans 13 amino acids.

J is TRBJ1-1 and V is TRBV2, with 9 bases that match TRBD1. CDR1 and CDR2 (germline): SNHLY, FYNNEI. J gave up 6 bases and V 5 bases, and 7 bases lay outside the gene matches. CDR3 length: 14 amino acids. The DNA of the CDR3 is TGTGCCAGCAGTCCACAGGGGGCGGTGGCTGAAGCTTTCTTT. It yields the protein CASSPQGAVAEAFF.

The rearrangement joins TRBV6-5 to TRBJ2-7, with 13 bases fitting TRBD2. The CDR3 has 15 amino acids. J gave up 2 bases and V 6 bases, and 4 bases lay outside the gene matches. The V gene's germline CDR1 is MNHEY and CDR2 SVGAGI. CDR3 DNA: TGTGCCAGCAGGGCCGGGACTAGCGGGACCTACGAGCAGTACTTC. This translates into CASRAGTSGTYEQYF.

This clone was counted only a few times. This chain links TRBV6-2 or TRBV6-3 with TRBJ2-7; 8 bases agree with TRBD1. V shed 5 bases and J 2 bases; nucleotides not matched to a gene: 11. The CDR3 length is 16 residues. In germline, CDR1 is MNHEY, CDR2 SVGEGT. The CDR3, as DNA: TGTGCCAGCAGTCCCACCGGGACAGGAAGAACCTACGAGCAGTACTTC. Translating it yields CASSPTGTGRTYEQYF.

This rearrangement joins TRBV19 to TRBJ2-7, with TRBD1 matching over 9 bases. V lost 6 bases and J lost 5; bases outside the gene matches: 5. Germline CDR1 is LNHDA and CDR2 is SQIVND (reference sequence). The CDR3 consists of 13 residues. The CDR3: CASSRTGVNEQYF. DNA for the CDR3: TGTGCCAGTAGCCGGACAGGGGTAAACGAGCAGTACTTC.

The chain uses TRBV28 and TRBJ1-5; tentative D call: TRBD1 (6 bases). The CDR3 loop spans 11 amino acids. Germline V gene data show CDR1 as MDHEN and CDR2 as SYDVKM. V was cut by 6 bases and J by 9 bases, with 9 bases left in between. CDR3 protein: CASRTGPPQHF. The CDR3 bases are TGTGCCAGCAGAACAGGGCCGCCCCAGCATTTT. Full variable domain (missing parts from reference TRBV28 and TRBJ1-5): DVKVTQSSRYLVKRTGEKVFLECVQDMDHENMFWYRQDPGLGLRLIYFSYDVKMKEKGDIPEGYSVSREKKERFSLILESASTNQTSMYLCASRTGPPQHFGDGTRLSIL.

The rearrangement joins TRBV19 to TRBJ1-2; no definite D call. The CDR3 totals 12 residues. Looked up from germline, CDR1 is LNHDA and CDR2 is SQIVND (reference sequence). Trimming removed 3 bases at V and 7 bases at J, with 9 bases between. CDR3 nucleotide sequence: TGTGCCAGTAGTATTGTACGAGGTGGCTACACCTTC. Its protein is CASSIVRGGYTF.

In its sample, this clone was seen once. The chain couples TRBV18 to TRBJ1-2; 7 bases are a match to TRBD1. With V trimmed by 2 bases and J by 6 bases, 3 bases remained unmatched. Germline V gene sequence: CDR1 KGHSH, CDR2 LQKENI. The CDR3 covers 13 residues. The CDR3 loop is CASSPDRANGYTF. The CDR3 DNA reads as TGTGCCAGCTCACCAGACAGGGCTAATGGCTACACCTTC.

This chain links TRBV6-5 with TRBJ2-1; D not resolved. This CDR3 is built from 13 residues. Per germline, CDR1 MNHEY and CDR2 SVGAGI. The V gene lost 4 bases and the J gene lost 7 bases, with 11 bases spanning the gap. The CDR3 region is CASSLEPWNEQFF. In DNA form, the CDR3 reads TGTGCCAGCAGTTTAGAGCCTTGGAATGAGCAGTTCTTC.

The chain combines TRBV2 with TRBJ1-2; 8 bases are a match to TRBD1. The CDR3 contains 12 residues. The V and J ends lost 6 bases and 7 bases, in that order; junction bases with no gene match: 4. Germline loops: CDR1 SNHLY, CDR2 FYNNEI. The CDR3 spells CASRQGATGYTF. The CDR3 bases are TGTGCCAGCAGGCAGGGGGCCACTGGCTACACCTTC.

This clone has only a few counts. The chain employs TRBV5-5 and TRBJ2-6; TRBD2 matches at 9 bases. This CDR3 is 18 amino acids long. The V segment lost 0 bases and the J segment 0 bases; nucleotides outside the gene matches: 4. Germline V gene sequence: CDR1 SGHKS, CDR2 YYEKEE (reference sequence). Here the CDR3 DNA reads TGTGCCAGCAGCTTGGTCCATAGCGGGAGCTCTGGGGCCAACGTCCTGACTTTC. Its protein product is CASSLVHSGSSGANVLTF.

The CDR3 here is CATGTGEDEQFF. DNA of the CDR3: TGTGCCACCGGGACAGGGGAGGATGAGCAGTTCTTC. The chain has TRBV10-3 and TRBJ2-1; the match to TRBD1 covers 10 bases. The V segment lost 10 bases and the J segment 8 bases; nucleotides outside the gene matches: 5. The CDR3 consists of 12 residues. Germline-derived CDR1 and CDR2 are ENHRY and SYGVKD.

As DNA, the CDR3 is TGCAGTGCTAGTCGACAGCAAGAGACCCAGTACTTC. Translation: CSASRQQETQYF. V gene TRBV20-1 combines with J gene TRBJ2-5; D is possibly TRBD1 (5 bases). V shed 3 bases and J shed 2 bases, with 7 bases lying between them. From germline, CDR1 is DFQATT and CDR2 SNEGSKA (reference sequence). The CDR3 has 12 residues.

The chain has TRBV7-9 and TRBJ2-5; D ambiguous. CDR1 and CDR2 from the germline V gene are SEHNR and FQNEAQ (reference sequence). The V gene lost 6 bases and the J gene lost 2 bases, with 10 bases spanning the gap. CDR3 length: 13 amino acids. CDR3 amino acids: CASSPMEQETQYF. The CDR3 nucleotides read TGTGCCAGCAGTCCCATGGAGCAAGAGACCCAGTACTTC.

The V call is TRBV7-6, the J call TRBJ1-2; 9 nucleotides align to TRBD1. Germline V CDR1 and CDR2: SGHVS, FNYEAQ. The ends lost 5 bases at V and 5 bases at J; junction bases unmatched: 12. The CDR3 runs to 16 residues. The CDR3 loop is CASSPTGTGKGYGYTF. The CDR3 nucleotides read TGTGCCAGCAGCCCCACCGGGACAGGGAAGGGTTATGGCTACACCTTC. Full variable domain (outside the CDR3, taken from reference TRBV7-6 and TRBJ1-2): GAGVSQSPRYKVTKRGQDVALRCDPISGHVSLYWYRQALGQGPEFLTYFNYEAQQDKSGLPNDRFSAERPEGSISTLTIQRTEQRDSAMYRCASSPTGTGKGYGYTFGSGTRLTVV.

The J gene is TRBJ2-2, the V gene TRBV9, with D perhaps TRBD1 (6 bases). The germline CDR1 and CDR2 sequences are SGDLS and YYNGEE. This CDR3 is built from 15 residues. Deletions cut 4 bases from V and 0 bases from J, with 10 bases between. Here the CDR3 reads CASSTNRANTGELFF. The CDR3 coding sequence is TGTGCCAGCAGCACGAACAGGGCGAACACCGGGGAGCTGTTTTTT.